One sample yielded the 29 T cell receptor beta chains listed below, sequenced in a study of cytomegalovirus exposure and HLA in healthy donors. The PCR had 60 Vbeta and 13 Jbeta primers. The table came from immunoSEQ multiplex PCR; TCRdb's copy has only in-frame clones and leaves some out. The sample has approximately 150,000 clones, more than 65% seen once; the top ten hold roughly 6.3%. The sequencing sample was made of PBMCs. The source is a man aged 50 to 60 in good health and CMV-seropositive.

The CDR3 nucleotides are TGTGCCAGCAGCTTAATCCCCGGGGGTGGTAATGAGCAGTTCTTC. This encodes CASSLIPGGGNEQFF. The genes are TRBV5-5 and TRBJ2-1; tentatively, D is TRBD2 (6 bases). The CDR3 is made up of 15 amino acids. V dropped 2 bases and J dropped 7 bases, with 16 bases sitting between them. Germline-derived CDR1 and CDR2 are SGHKS and YYEKEE (reference sequence).

This clone was observed a handful of times. The chain has TRBV6-5 and TRBJ2-1; 8 nucleotides match TRBD2. CDR3 length: 15 amino acids. Germline values: CDR1 MNHEY, CDR2 SVGAGI. Germline trimming cut 0 bases from V and 4 bases from J; bases unmatched to any gene: 2. The CDR3, as DNA: TGTGCCAGCAGTTACTCGACTAGCGTATACAATGAGCAGTTCTTC. It is translated as CASSYSTSVYNEQFF.

The gene calls are TRBV10-1 and TRBJ2-3; possible D gene TRBD2, 6 bases. V was cut by 3 bases and J by 0 bases, with 13 bases left in between. Germline V gives CDR1 WNHNN, CDR2 SYGVQD (reference sequence). CDR3 size: 16 residues. The CDR3 sequence is CASSDPAGTSTDTQYF. The CDR3 DNA follows: TGCGCCAGCAGTGACCCGGCAGGGACTAGCACAGATACGCAGTATTTT.

This clone was detected only once. The V gene is TRBV29-1, the J gene TRBJ1-3; no firm D call. Deletions cut 7 bases from V and 1 base from J, with 11 bases between. This CDR3 is built from 13 residues. CDR1 and CDR2 from the germline V gene are SQVTM and ANQGSEA. This chain's CDR3 is CSASTGSGNTIYF. CDR3 DNA: TGCAGCGCCTCGACGGGGTCTGGAAACACCATATATTTT.

There are a few counts of this clone. V is TRBV11-2 and J is TRBJ2-6; 7 nucleotides agree with TRBD2. With V trimmed by 4 bases and J by 8 bases, 20 bases remained unmatched. The CDR3 loop spans 19 amino acids. From germline, CDR1 is SGHAT and CDR2 FQNNGV. CDR3 bases: TGTGCCAGCAGCTCCACCCCCGGAGGGAGGGTCTATCAATCCAACGTCCTGACTTTC. Translated, it gives CASSSTPGGRVYQSNVLTF.

The chain carries TRBV27 and TRBJ2-6; 9 bases agree with TRBD1. Germline V gene data show CDR1 as MNHEY and CDR2 as SMNVEV (reference sequence). The CDR3 totals 15 residues. Trimming cost V 5 bases and J 4 bases; bases outside gene matches: 3. The CDR3 bases are TGTGCCAGCAGTAGGGACAGGGACGGGGCCAACGTCCTGACTTTC. This codes for CASSRDRDGANVLTF.

The chain employs TRBV27 and TRBJ2-3; 10 positions agree with TRBD2. V gave up 5 bases and J gave up 4 bases; unmatched junction bases: 12. This CDR3 has 17 amino acids. Germline CDR1 and CDR2: MNHEY and SMNVEV (reference sequence). CDR3 nucleotides: TGTGCCAGCAGTCCCTTGCGACTAGCGGGTGGGGCAGATACGCAGTATTTT. Translated, it gives CASSPLRLAGGADTQYF.

This chain links TRBV6-1 with TRBJ2-7; 7 nucleotides align to TRBD2. Germline V lookup: CDR1 MNHNS, CDR2 SASEGT. CDR3 length: 14 amino acids. The CDR3 DNA reads TGTGCGGGGAGGGGCGGAGCACAGGCCTACGAGCAGTACTTC. Translation: CAGRGGAQAYEQYF.

This clone was counted a single time. The chain carries TRBV10-1 and TRBJ2-1; 12 positions agree with TRBD2. Germline V gives CDR1 WNHNN, CDR2 SYGVQD (reference sequence). The CDR3 consists of 16 residues. Trimming removed 9 bases from V and 7 bases from J; junction bases left unmatched: 13. The CDR3 loop is CASSTSGSSPTNEQFF. The CDR3 DNA reads TGCGCCAGTTCGACTAGCGGGAGTTCTCCCACTAATGAGCAGTTCTTC.

The genes are TRBV6-1 and TRBJ2-7, with a tentative D call TRBD1 (5 bases). CDR3 length equals 13 residues. Germline V gene data show CDR1 as MNHNS and CDR2 as SASEGT. The germline V and J ends were trimmed by 7 bases and 0 bases, with 10 bases remaining between them. The CDR3 loop is CASTPGLSYEQYF. The DNA of the CDR3 is TGTGCCAGCACTCCAGGGCTCTCCTACGAGCAGTACTTC.

With respect to this clone: Germline is not matched at one junction end, which may reflect a read error. The chain employs TRBV2 and TRBJ2-5, with 9 bases aligning to TRBD2. Germline CDR1 SNHLY, CDR2 FYNNEI. CDR3 length equals 13 residues. The CDR3 bases are TGTGCCAGCAGTGGGGGACTAGCTACCAGTCTTCACTTC. Its translation: CASSGGLATSLHF.

The rearrangement uses TRBV2 and TRBJ1-5; D gene unclear. Germline CDR1 reads SNHLY; CDR2 reads FYNNEI. The CDR3 totals 14 residues. Trimming took off 7 bases at V and 1 base at J, with 11 bases between the two ends. The CDR3 loop reads CASTWRLSNQPQHF. CDR3 DNA sequence: TGTGCCAGCACGTGGCGGCTGAGCAATCAGCCCCAGCATTTT.

The chain has TRBV27 and TRBJ1-4, with D possibly matching TRBD1 (6 bases). V gave up 0 bases and J gave up 8 bases, with 10 bases separating them. This CDR3 contains 14 residues. In germline, CDR1 is MNHEY, CDR2 SMNVEV (reference sequence). DNA for the CDR3: TGTGCCAGCAGTTTATCGACAGGTCGGGAAAAACTGTTTTTT. Translated, it gives CASSLSTGREKLFF.

The V call is TRBV10-3, the J call TRBJ2-1, with D possibly matching TRBD1 (5 bases). Germline lookup yields CDR1 ENHRY and CDR2 SYGVKD. The V end was cut by 4 bases, the J end by 5 bases, with 15 bases between. This CDR3 spans 15 amino acids. As DNA, the CDR3 is TGTGCCATCAGTGTGCAGGGTCCCCTCCACAATGAGCAGTTCTTC. It encodes CAISVQGPLHNEQFF.

CDR3 sequence reads: CASSDTNGRGPGELFF. CDR3 in DNA: TGTGCCAGCAGTGACACGAACGGGAGGGGCCCCGGGGAGCTGTTTTTT. The chain employs TRBV6-4 and TRBJ2-2; 8 bases fit TRBD2. J lost 6 bases, V lost 2 bases, and 8 bases had no gene match. The germline V gene has CDR1 MRHNA and CDR2 SNTAGT. This CDR3 spans 16 amino acids.

The chain combines TRBV5-1 with TRBJ1-4; D unresolved. The CDR3 length is 14 residues. The V gene lost 2 bases and the J gene lost 0 bases, with 5 bases spanning the gap. Per the germline V gene, CDR1 is SGHRS and CDR2 is YFSETQ. CDR3: CASSFLATNEKLFF. The CDR3 DNA reads as TGCGCCAGCAGCTTTTTAGCAACTAATGAAAAACTGTTTTTT.

The genes are TRBV29-1 and TRBJ1-1; TRBD1 matches 10 bases. Germline CDR1 reads SQVTM; CDR2 reads ANQGSEA. V gave up 6 bases and J gave up 5 bases; unmatched junction bases: 6. This CDR3 region has 13 residues. In nucleotides, the CDR3 is TGCAGCGTCGCGACAGGGGGCAGAACTGAAGCTTTCTTT. It is translated as CSVATGGRTEAFF.

In this sample, this clone turned up once. The chain is built from TRBV29-1 and TRBJ2-5; 7 bases are shared with TRBD2. The germline V gene encodes CDR1 SQVTM and CDR2 ANQGSEA. V lost 7 bases and J lost 4; bases outside the gene matches: 6. The CDR3 extends over 12 amino acids. The CDR3 region has the DNA TGCAGCGCCAGAAGCGGGGCAGAGACCCAGTACTTC. It codes for CSARSGAETQYF.

This chain uses TRBV28 with TRBJ1-2; 7 positions agree with TRBD1. This CDR3 is built from 13 residues. V was clipped by 10 bases and J by 4 bases; unmatched bases: 9. The germline CDR1 and CDR2 sequences are MDHEN and SYDVKM. CDR3 in DNA: TGTGCCACTTCGACAGGGAACCTCTATGGCTACACCTTC. It encodes CATSTGNLYGYTF.

The chain carries TRBV5-1 and TRBJ2-7, with 16 bases aligning to TRBD2. The CDR3 length is 16 residues. The germline gives CDR1 SGHRS, CDR2 YFSETQ. The junction had 5 bases not matched to a gene; V was cut back by 3 bases and J by 5 bases. The CDR3 DNA reads as TGCGCCAGCAGCTGGGGACTAGCGGGAGGGCCCGACGAGCAGTACTTC. Translation: CASSWGLAGGPDEQYF.

V and J are TRBV30 and TRBJ2-7, with 12 bases identical to TRBD1. This CDR3 spans 16 amino acids. The germline gives CDR1 GTSNPN, CDR2 SVGIG (reference sequence). V lost 4 bases to trimming and J lost 3 bases; unmatched junction nucleotides: 10. The CDR3 spells CAWTPLGTGGFYEQYF. CDR3 DNA: TGTGCCTGGACCCCGTTGGGGACAGGGGGCTTCTACGAGCAGTACTTC.

The genes are TRBV5-1 and TRBJ2-6, with a possible D match to TRBD1 (6 bases). V was cut by 6 bases and J by 0 bases, with 7 bases left in between. The length of the CDR3 is 14 residues. Germline values: CDR1 SGHRS, CDR2 YFSETQ. The CDR3 loop is CASKDSSGANVLTF. CDR3 coding DNA: TGCGCCAGCAAGGACAGCTCTGGGGCCAACGTCCTGACTTTC.

The rearrangement joins TRBV6-5 to TRBJ1-2; D uncertain. Per germline, CDR1 MNHEY and CDR2 SVGAGI. The ends were cut back, 6 bases at V and 4 bases at J, with 15 bases in the middle. This CDR3 region has 14 residues. The CDR3 DNA reads as TGTGCCAGCAGCCCGGACGGGAAGCTCTATGGCTACACCTTC. This codes for CASSPDGKLYGYTF.

This clone was observed a few times. V is TRBV7-9 and J is TRBJ1-1, with D unclear. The germline V gene encodes CDR1 SEHNR and CDR2 FQNEAQ (reference sequence). The CDR3 is 14 residues long. Trimming removed 3 bases at V and 5 bases at J, with 13 bases between. CDR3 coding DNA: TGTGCCAGCAGCTTGCCCGCCCGCGGAACTGAAGCTTTCTTT. This sequence encodes CASSLPARGTEAFF.

Here the CDR3 reads CASSEDRRVFNEKLFF. The CDR3 DNA follows: TGTGCCAGCAGTGAAGATCGGAGGGTATTTAATGAAAAACTGTTTTTT. The chain has TRBV6-1 and TRBJ1-4; D not resolved. In germline, CDR1 is MNHNS, CDR2 SASEGT. The V end lost 1 base, the J end lost 4 bases, and 13 bases lay between the germline ends. There are 16 residues in the CDR3.

This chain joins TRBV5-4 and TRBJ1-4, with D tentatively TRBD1 (6 bases). V was trimmed by 6 bases and J by 8 bases, leaving 14 bases between them. This CDR3 contains 13 residues. The germline CDR1 and CDR2 sequences are SGHNT and YYREEE (reference sequence). The CDR3 loop reads CASTTQGDEKLFF. CDR3 coding DNA: TGTGCCAGCACCACACAGGGCGACGAAAAACTGTTTTTT.

J is TRBJ2-5 and V is TRBV2; D call uncertain. With 6 bases removed from V and 2 bases from J, the gap between germline ends came to 4 bases. The CDR3 runs to 11 residues. Germline lookup yields CDR1 SNHLY and CDR2 FYNNEI. CDR3 bases: TGTGCCAGCAGGTTACAAGAGACCCAGTACTTC. It is translated as CASRLQETQYF.

Turning to this clone: Within the sample, other DNA sequences also encode this same CDR3. J is TRBJ2-7 and V is TRBV15; 9 bases align to TRBD2. The CDR3 spans 15 residues. V was clipped by 6 bases and J by 6 bases; unmatched bases: 12. Germline V gene sequence: CDR1 LNHNV, CDR2 YYDKDF (reference sequence). The CDR3 spells CATSTPLAGSFEQYF. DNA for the CDR3: TGTGCCACCAGTACACCGCTAGCGGGGTCTTTCGAGCAGTACTTC.

The chain uses TRBV29-1 and TRBJ2-2; a weak D match, TRBD2 (5 bases). This CDR3 has 13 residues. Trimming removed 3 bases from V and 6 bases from J, with 11 bases in between. Germline V CDR1 and CDR2: SQVTM, ANQGSEA. The CDR3: CSVDVEGAGELFF. Written as DNA, the CDR3 is TGCAGCGTTGATGTAGAGGGTGCCGGGGAGCTGTTTTTT.